A selection of T cell receptor beta chains follows, all from one sample in a study of cytomegalovirus exposure and HLA in healthy donors. Measured with immunoSEQ multiplex PCR; TCRdb has only the in-frame clones, and not every one. The sample holds under 150,000 clones, about 82% seen once. Sequencing input: PBMCs. All receptors derive from a boy under 18 in good health and CMV-seronegative. Each CDR3 is given with its conserved first and last residue. D genes are given only for firm matches. Not all rows give a size; the values are once, few, many and, for expanded clones, a class.

clone_size,v_call,cdr3_length,d_call,j_call,cdr3_nt,cdr3_aa
few,TRBV28,15,TRBD2,TRBJ2-2,TGTGCCAGCAGTTTAACTAGCGGGAGAATCAAGGAGCTGTTTTTT,CASSLTSGRIKELFF
NA,TRBV12-5,17,TRBD2,TRBJ2-7,TGTGCTAGTGGTTTGGCGTCCGGGACTAGCGGGAGGTACGAGCAGTACTTC,CASGLASGTSGRYEQYF
NA,TRBV6-6,14,TRBD1,TRBJ2-1,TGTGCCAGCAGTTACACAGGGGATCGGAATGAGCAGTTCTTC,CASSYTGDRNEQFF
NA,TRBV27,14,TRBD1,TRBJ2-2,TGTGCCAGCAGTTTATTACAGGGGGCCGGGGAGCTGTTTTTT,CASSLLQGAGELFF
NA,TRBV6-5,15,TRBD1,TRBJ2-7,TGTGCCAGCAGTTCCGCCGGGACAGGGGGCTACGAGCAGTACTTC,CASSSAGTGGYEQYF
NA,TRBV4-1,15,NA,TRBJ2-5,TGCGCCAGCAGCCAAGGCCTTTTTGGGAGAGGGACCCAGTACTTC,CASSQGLFGRGTQYF
NA,TRBV2,14,NA,TRBJ2-7,TGTGCCAGCAGAGGGAGCGGGCTAACCTACGAGCAGTACTTC,CASRGSGLTYEQYF
NA,TRBV7-9,17,NA,TRBJ2-2,TGTGCCAGCAGAGGCCCAACGAGGGTTAAGAACACCGGGGAGCTGTTTTTT,CASRGPTRVKNTGELFF
NA,TRBV10-3,16,NA,TRBJ1-2,TGTGCCATCAGTGAGTCTAAGGACTCGGTACTCTATGGCTACACCTTC,CAISESKDSVLYGYTF
NA,TRBV5-4,15,NA,TRBJ1-1,TGTGCCAGCAGCCTCGCCCCGGAGGAGGACACTGAAGCTTTCTTT,CASSLAPEEDTEAFF
NA,TRBV4-2,14,NA,TRBJ2-7,TGTGCCAGCAGCCCGGCGCGGCTCTCCTACGAGCAGTACTTC,CASSPARLSYEQYF
NA,TRBV4-1,14,NA,TRBJ2-3,TGCGCCAGCAGCCAAGATTTTGAGAGACTCCCGCAGTATTTT,CASSQDFERLPQYF
NA,TRBV5-1,14,NA,TRBJ1-1,TGCGCCAGCAGCGGCGGACTGTCGGGCACTGAAGCTTTCTTT,CASSGGLSGTEAFF
NA,TRBV5-6,13,NA,TRBJ2-7,TGTGCCAGCAGCGACTCAGGGGTCTACGAGCAGTACTTC,CASSDSGVYEQYF
NA,TRBV30,14,TRBD2,TRBJ2-7,TGTGCCTGGAACCTCGGGCTAGCGGGAGAAGGGCAGTACTTC,CAWNLGLAGEGQYF
NA,TRBV6-5,14,TRBD1,TRBJ2-7,TGTGCCAGCAGTACGGGACAGGGGGACTACGAGCAGTACTTC,CASSTGQGDYEQYF
NA,TRBV2,15,NA,TRBJ1-3,TGTGCCAGCCACCCGGGGTCCTCCTCTGGAAACATCATATATTTT,CASHPGSSSGNIIYF
NA,TRBV9,15,TRBD2,TRBJ2-3,TGTGCCAGCAGCCATCCTAGCGGGGGCACAGATACGCAGTATTTT,CASSHPSGGTDTQYF
NA,TRBV9,15,TRBD2,TRBJ2-2,TGTGCCAGCAGCGTAGGGGGACTACATACCGGGGAGCTGTTTTTT,CASSVGGLHTGELFF
NA,TRBV5-1,14,NA,TRBJ1-1,TGCGCCAGCAGCCTTCCCGGGGTAGGCGCTGAAGCTTTCTTT,CASSLPGVGAEAFF
NA,TRBV7-9,14,NA,TRBJ2-5,TGTGCCAGCAGCGCGGGACAGATAAAAGAGACCCAGTACTTC,CASSAGQIKETQYF
NA,TRBV6-5,14,NA,TRBJ2-2,TGTGCCAGCAGTTACGTGGAGGTGACCGGGGAGCTGTTTTTT,CASSYVEVTGELFF
NA,TRBV7-6,15,TRBD2,TRBJ2-3,TGTGCCAGCAGCTTCCAAGCGGGAGTAACGGATACGCAGTATTTT,CASSFQAGVTDTQYF
once,TRBV5-8,16,TRBD1,TRBJ2-2,TGTGCCAGCAGCTCGGGACAGGGGATTGGCACCGGGGAGCTGTTTTTT,CASSSGQGIGTGELFF
NA,TRBV2,14,NA,TRBJ2-4,TGTGCCAGCAGTCCCGGGACAAGTTGGAACATTCAGTACTTC,CASSPGTSWNIQYF
NA,TRBV19,12,NA,TRBJ1-4,TGTGCCAGTTCGGACAGATGGGAAAAACTGTTTTTT,CASSDRWEKLFF
once,TRBV4-3,15,NA,TRBJ1-1,TGCGCCAGCAGCCAAGATCGGAGTGAGAACACTGAAGCTTTCTTT,CASSQDRSENTEAFF
NA,TRBV5-4,16,TRBD2,TRBJ2-7,TGTGCCAGCAGCTCCCTAACTAGCGGGAGAGTGGAGGAGCAGTACTTC,CASSSLTSGRVEEQYF
NA,TRBV4-2,18,TRBD2,TRBJ2-3,TGTGCCAGCAGCCAAGTCAGAAGCGGGAGGGTTGGCTCAGATACGCAGTATTTT,CASSQVRSGRVGSDTQYF
once,TRBV11-2,15,NA,TRBJ2-5,TGTGCCAGCAGCTTAGCGGGGAAAGGCCAAGAGACCCAGTACTTC,CASSLAGKGQETQYF
NA,TRBV5-1,15,NA,TRBJ2-3,TGCGCCAGCAGCTTGGGGGCGAGTAGCACAGATACGCAGTATTTT,CASSLGASSTDTQYF
NA,TRBV7-7,13,NA,TRBJ1-5,TGTGCCAGCAGCCCGGGAGTAGGCCAGCCCCAGCATTTT,CASSPGVGQPQHF
NA,TRBV6-5,14,NA,TRBJ1-4,TGTGCCAGCAGTTCTAACCCCACTAATGAAAAACTGTTTTTT,CASSSNPTNEKLFF
NA,TRBV5-6,14,NA,TRBJ2-1,TGTGCCAGCAGCCTCTCCCTGCAGGGCGATGAGCAGTTCTTC,CASSLSLQGDEQFF
NA,TRBV9,16,NA,TRBJ2-7,TGTGCCAGCAGCGTAGTTAGTGGGTCAGGTCGTGACGAGCAGTACTTC,CASSVVSGSGRDEQYF
few,TRBV27,15,TRBD1,TRBJ2-7,TGTGCCAGCAGAGCACGGGACAGGGGAACCTACGAGCAGTACTTC,CASRARDRGTYEQYF